These T cell receptor beta chains were read from a single sample in a study of OX40 agonist ivuxolimab in advanced cancers. Sequenced by immunoSEQ multiplex PCR; TCRdb stores in-frame clones only, minus some. This table holds about 60,000 clones, about 86% found once. This specimen consisted of CD4+ or CD8+ T cells sorted from blood, obtained in a trial of the OX40 agonist ivuxolimab. These receptors were collected from an adult with an advanced solid tumor such as melanoma, head and neck, liver or kidney cancer. Each CDR3 is given with its conserved first and last residue. D genes are given only for firm matches. Rows may omit the clone size; those that give it use once, few, many or a size class.

15	TRBJ1-2	-	TRBD1	TRBV18	CASSPPGQLAGGYTF	TGTGCCAGCTCACCACCGGGACAGCTGGCGGGTGGCTACACCTTC
15	TRBJ1-1	-	-	TRBV19	CASSITAQGNVEAFF	TGTGCCAGTAGTATTACCGCTCAGGGTAATGTTGAAGCTTTCTTT
13	TRBJ1-5	-	-	TRBV5-6	CASSLVGDQPQHF	TGTGCCAGCAGCTTGGTCGGCGATCAGCCCCAGCATTTT
13	TRBJ1-2	-	-	TRBV27	CASSLSDSYGYTF	TGTGCCAGCAGTTTATCGGACAGCTATGGCTACACCTTC
15	TRBJ1-1	-	-	TRBV19	CASSPKDSLNTEAFF	TGTGCCAGTAGTCCCAAGGACAGTTTGAACACTGAAGCTTTCTTT
14	TRBJ2-7	-	TRBD1	TRBV6-5	CAAQRDSGYYEQYF	TGTGCCGCCCAAAGGGACAGCGGATACTACGAGCAGTACTTC
14	TRBJ2-7	once	-	TRBV6-1	CASSGGPLSYEQYF	TGTGCCAGCAGTGGGGGACCCCTCTCCTACGAGCAGTACTTC
15	TRBJ2-7	-	-	TRBV9	CASSVEGAGGNEQYF	TGTGCCAGCAGCGTAGAAGGAGCAGGGGGGAACGAGCAGTACTTC
16	TRBJ1-2	-	-	TRBV19	CASSPPGLEIVDGYTF	TGTGCCAGTAGTCCCCCAGGCCTCGAAATTGTAGATGGCTACACCTTC
16	TRBJ2-2	few	-	TRBV25-1	CASSGDTGLEPGELFF	TGTGCCAGCAGTGGAGATACAGGGTTAGAGCCCGGGGAGCTGTTTTTT
13	TRBJ2-7	-	-	TRBV13	CASSPQDSYEQYF	TGTGCCAGCAGCCCCCAGGACAGCTACGAGCAGTACTTC
19	TRBJ1-5	-	-	TRBV18	CASSGPGHNSPYSNQPQHF	TGTGCCAGCTCCGGTCCAGGACACAATTCCCCTTATAGCAATCAGCCCCAGCATTTT